This T cell receptor (beta chain) was found in a study of T cell clonality in common variable immunodeficiency. Study-wide results and caveats: The cause of increased CVID clonality remains unclear without subpopulation sequencing.

This clone was observed at least ten times. Antigen specificity is unknown. The read finishes 3 residues shy of the CDR3 end, and the germline J gene is used to complete it. Caucasian heritage predominated among both patients and controls. The CDR3 spans 14 residues. Trimming stripped 3 bases from V and 6 bases from J, with 12 bases between. CDR1 is SGHNT, CDR2 YENEEA, per germline. Assay used: immunoSEQ multiplex PCR; TCRdb lists only in-frame clones, some missing. The table lists roughly 29,000 clones, with no singletons. The TCR originated in a person aged 18 to 75 in good health. This chain links TRBV11-3 with TRBJ2-4; D is perhaps TRBD1 (6 bases). The sample comprised peripheral blood mononuclear cells. The DNA read from the CDR3 is TGTGCCAGCAGCTTCAGGGGCGCGTCAAACATT. It translates to CASSFRGASNI. In full, the CDR3 is CASSFRGASNIQYF.